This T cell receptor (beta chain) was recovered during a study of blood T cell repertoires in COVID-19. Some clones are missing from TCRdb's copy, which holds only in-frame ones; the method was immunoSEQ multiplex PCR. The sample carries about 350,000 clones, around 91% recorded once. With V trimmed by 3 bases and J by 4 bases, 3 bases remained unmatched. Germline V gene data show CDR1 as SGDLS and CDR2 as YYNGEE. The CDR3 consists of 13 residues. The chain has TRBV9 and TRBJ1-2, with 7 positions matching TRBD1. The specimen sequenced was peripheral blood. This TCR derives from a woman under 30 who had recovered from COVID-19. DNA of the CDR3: TGTGCCAGCAGCGGTGGGACAGTCTATGGCTACACCTTC. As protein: CASSGGTVYGYTF.